This T cell receptor beta chain originates from a study of blood T cell repertoires in COVID-19. J lost 3 bases, V lost 4 bases, and 5 bases had no gene match. The CDR3 spans 15 residues. In germline, CDR1 is SGHRS, CDR2 YFSETQ. In terms of age and location, participants ranged from roughly 18 to 90 years and lived in about 25 US areas. Two negative PCRs, clearance, or symptom resolution were required of recovered Cohort 3 donors. In the study's own analysis: Amplified reference gene primers provided the basis for estimating nucleated cell counts. Clones were sequenced by immunoSEQ multiplex PCR, and TCRdb holds only the in-frame ones, with some missing. V and J calls and clone size are those listed in that table; D and trimming were worked out from the DNA. The table includes 450,000 to 500,000 clones, roughly 87% detected once.

The sample comprised PBMCs or T cells enriched from blood (not recorded which). V usage is TRBV5-1 and J usage is TRBJ2-3; 10 bases map to TRBD1. The TCR sequence derives from a woman in her late teens or twenties who had recovered from COVID-19. In nucleotides, the CDR3 is TGCGCCAGCAGCCCGTGGGGACAGGGGACAGATACGCAGTATTTT. Its translation: CASSPWGQGTDTQYF.